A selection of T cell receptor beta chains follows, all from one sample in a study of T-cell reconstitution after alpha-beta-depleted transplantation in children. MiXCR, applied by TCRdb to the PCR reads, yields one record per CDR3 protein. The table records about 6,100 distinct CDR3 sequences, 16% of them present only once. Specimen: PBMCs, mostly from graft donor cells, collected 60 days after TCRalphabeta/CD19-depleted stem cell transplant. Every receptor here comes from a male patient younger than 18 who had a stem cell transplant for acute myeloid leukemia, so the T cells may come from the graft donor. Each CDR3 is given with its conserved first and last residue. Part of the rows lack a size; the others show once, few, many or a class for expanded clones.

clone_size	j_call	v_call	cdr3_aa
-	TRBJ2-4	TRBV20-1	CSANSGPAAKNIQYF
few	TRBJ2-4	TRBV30	CAWRSSPGQGNNIQYF
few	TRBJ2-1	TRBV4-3	CASSQGLNEQFF
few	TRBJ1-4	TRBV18	CASSPADYNEKLFF
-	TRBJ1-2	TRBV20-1	CSVSTGGIGYTF
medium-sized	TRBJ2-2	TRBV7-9	CASSYKASGQGTGELFF
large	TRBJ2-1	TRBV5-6	CASSLGFNEQFF
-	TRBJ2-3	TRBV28	CASSFVTGVSPSTDTQYF
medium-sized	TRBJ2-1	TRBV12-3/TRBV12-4	CATERHNEQFF
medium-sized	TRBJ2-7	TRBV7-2	CASSILAGPISYEQYF
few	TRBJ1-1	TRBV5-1	CASSLGVLGGRTEAFF
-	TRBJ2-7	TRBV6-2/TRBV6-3	CASSPLPLGGEQYF
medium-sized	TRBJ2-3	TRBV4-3	CASSPGDRGLDTQYF
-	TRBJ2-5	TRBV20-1	CSAKGTSGSWETQYF
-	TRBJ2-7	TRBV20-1	CSARDRPPLHKEDEQYF
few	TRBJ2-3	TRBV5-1	CASSFGLAGVGTDTQYF
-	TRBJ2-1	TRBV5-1	CASSLGLAGPYGYNEQFF
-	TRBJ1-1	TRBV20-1	CSAAGKGLTNTEAFF
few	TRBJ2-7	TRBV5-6	CASSFKVAVSYEQYF
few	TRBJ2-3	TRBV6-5	CASSYRTSGSSDTQYF
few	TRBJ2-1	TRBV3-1	CASSLLPPAVVSNEQFF
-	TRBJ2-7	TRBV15	CATSRERGDISYEQYF
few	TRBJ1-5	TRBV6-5	CASSYFPPGQGGNQPQHF
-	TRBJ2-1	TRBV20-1	CSATDQGNEQFF